What follows are 7 T cell receptor beta chains derived from one specimen sequenced in a study of blood T cell repertoires in COVID-19. This table comes from immunoSEQ multiplex PCR, and its TCRdb copy is limited to in-frame clones, with some not included. The sample holds about 230,000 clones; around four fifths are singletons and the top ten take approximately 2.6%. The material sequenced was peripheral blood. Receptor source: a woman between 70 and 85 years old with active or convalescent COVID-19.

V and J are TRBV6-2 or TRBV6-3 and TRBJ2-5; D call uncertain. V lost 2 bases and J lost 2, with 9 bases in between. Germline CDR1 reads MNHEY; CDR2 reads SVGEGT. The CDR3 sequence is 14 residues long. As DNA, the CDR3 is TGTGCCAGCAGTTACGGTCCACAGCAAGAGACCCAGTACTTC. Translated, it gives CASSYGPQQETQYF.

J is TRBJ2-1 and V is TRBV5-1; TRBD2 is a possible D gene (5 bases). The ends were cut back, 0 bases at V and 6 bases at J, with 10 bases in the middle. Germline assignment: CDR1 SGHRS and CDR2 YFSETQ. The CDR3 loop spans 14 amino acids. Written as DNA, the CDR3 is TGCGCCAGCAGCTTGGCGCTAGCAGTCAATGAGCAGTTCTTC. Residues: CASSLALAVNEQFF.

V and J are TRBV2 and TRBJ1-2; D call uncertain. The CDR3 sequence is 15 residues long. The germline V and J ends were trimmed by 5 bases and 8 bases, with 21 bases remaining between them. The germline V gene encodes CDR1 SNHLY and CDR2 FYNNEI. Written as DNA, the CDR3 is TGTGCCAGCAGTCTGGCCTTAAATGACCCAGCGGGCTACACCTTC. This sequence encodes CASSLALNDPAGYTF.

The J gene is TRBJ2-1, the V gene TRBV27; the D gene is possibly TRBD2 (6 bases). V lost 3 bases and J 8 bases, leaving 14 bases between the germline ends. Per the germline V gene, CDR1 is MNHEY and CDR2 is SMNVEV (reference sequence). The CDR3 has 14 amino acids. CDR3 sequence: CASSLAAGMYEQFF. The CDR3 region has the DNA TGTGCCAGCAGTTTGGCGGCGGGGATGTATGAGCAGTTCTTC.

This clone turned up a few times. The CDR3 loop is CASSATGSGANVLTF. DNA for the CDR3: TGCGCCAGCAGCGCGACAGGGTCTGGGGCCAACGTCCTGACTTTC. J is TRBJ2-6 and V is TRBV5-1, with 7 bases identical to TRBD1. The V and J ends lost 4 bases and 1 base, in that order; junction bases with no gene match: 2. Germline-derived CDR1 and CDR2 are SGHRS and YFSETQ. The CDR3 consists of 15 residues.

The genes are TRBV4-1 and TRBJ1-2; a weak D match, TRBD1 (5 bases). Germline V CDR1 and CDR2: MGHRA, YSYEKL. CDR3 size: 17 residues. The V and J ends lost 1 base and 4 bases respectively, with 19 bases between them. This CDR3 is CASSQVLRQPGGYGYTF. DNA for the CDR3: TGCGCCAGCAGCCAAGTTTTGAGGCAGCCCGGGGGCTATGGCTACACCTTC.

The chain is built from TRBV7-9 and TRBJ2-6; D gene uncertain. V gave up 3 bases and J gave up 3 bases, with 6 bases separating them. The germline V gene encodes CDR1 SEHNR and CDR2 FQNEAQ (reference sequence). This CDR3 contains 14 residues. DNA for the CDR3: TGTGCCAGCAGCTTCTATCTTGGGGCCAACGTCCTGACTTTC. Translating it yields CASSFYLGANVLTF.